The rows below give T cell receptor beta chains drawn from one sample of a study of T-cell reconstitution after alpha-beta-depleted transplantation in children. MiXCR, applied by TCRdb to the PCR reads, yields one record per CDR3 protein. The repertoire consists of a few hundred thousand distinct CDR3 sequences, with around 27% occurring once and the leading ten covering around a third. The sequenced sample was PBMCs, obtained before TCRalphabeta/CD19-depleted stem cell transplant. These receptors were collected from a boy under three years old with Wiskott-Aldrich syndrome, due to receive a stem cell transplant. The CDR3 runs from the conserved cysteine through the conserved F or W. The order of the fields is V gene, J gene, clone size, D gene, CDR3 protein, CDR3 DNA. A D gene is named only where the DNA matches it firmly. The size entry is marked missing in some rows and otherwise reads once, few, many or a size class.

V gene: TRBV20-1
J gene: TRBJ2-1
clone size: NA
D gene: TRBD2
CDR3 protein: CSARPLGAGGHEQFF
CDR3 DNA: TGCAGTGCTAGGCCCCTGGGGGCGGGAGGACATGAGCAGTTCTTC

V gene: TRBV27
J gene: TRBJ2-1
clone size: many
D gene: NA
CDR3 protein: CASSYIRQGPNEQFF
CDR3 DNA: TGTGCCAGCAGTTATATTCGCCAGGGACCCAATGAGCAGTTCTTC

V gene: TRBV20-1
J gene: TRBJ2-7
clone size: few
D gene: NA
CDR3 protein: CTRHRVPYEQYF
CDR3 DNA: TGCACCCGACACAGGGTACCCTACGAGCAGTACTTC

V gene: TRBV5-1
J gene: TRBJ2-1
clone size: few
D gene: NA
CDR3 protein: CASSFEQTNNEQFF
CDR3 DNA: TGCGCCAGCAGCTTTGAACAGACGAACAATGAGCAGTTCTTC

V gene: TRBV2
J gene: TRBJ2-3
clone size: NA
D gene: NA
CDR3 protein: CASSDLPPGDTQYF
CDR3 DNA: TGTGCCAGCAGTGACCTCCCTCCGGGAGATACGCAGTATTTT

V gene: TRBV7-9
J gene: TRBJ2-5
clone size: NA
D gene: NA
CDR3 protein: CASSSREYQETQYF
CDR3 DNA: TGTGCCAGCAGCTCGAGGGAGTACCAAGAGACCCAGTACTTC

V gene: TRBV5-1
J gene: TRBJ2-1
clone size: NA
D gene: TRBD2
CDR3 protein: CASSLLAGGAAEQFF
CDR3 DNA: TGCGCCAGCAGCTTACTAGCGGGAGGGGCGGCTGAGCAGTTCTTC

V gene: TRBV20-1
J gene: TRBJ1-3
clone size: NA
D gene: NA
CDR3 protein: CSARGTGYSGNTIYF
CDR3 DNA: TGCAGTGCTAGAGGGACTGGTTACTCTGGAAACACCATATATTTT

V gene: TRBV6-5
J gene: TRBJ2-4
clone size: NA
D gene: NA
CDR3 protein: CASSSMGKNSQYF
CDR3 DNA: TGTGCCAGCAGTTCGATGGGGAAAAACAGTCAGTACTTC

V gene: TRBV28
J gene: TRBJ1-2
clone size: few
D gene: NA
CDR3 protein: CASSRLGPPYGYTF
CDR3 DNA: TGTGCCAGCAGTAGATTGGGGCCGCCCTATGGCTACACCTTC

V gene: TRBV24-1
J gene: TRBJ1-2
clone size: few
D gene: NA
CDR3 protein: CAIIPDRPYGYTF
CDR3 DNA: TGTGCCATCATCCCCGACAGGCCCTATGGCTACACCTTC

V gene: TRBV2
J gene: TRBJ2-7
clone size: few
D gene: NA
CDR3 protein: CASSVRFSYEQYF
CDR3 DNA: TGTGCCAGCAGTGTCAGGTTCTCCTACGAGCAGTACTTC

V gene: TRBV5-1
J gene: TRBJ2-5
clone size: NA
D gene: NA
CDR3 protein: CASSLAPMRKEAQYF
CDR3 DNA: TGCGCCAGCAGCTTGGCCCCGATGCGAAAAGAGGCCCAGTACTTC

V gene: TRBV5-1
J gene: TRBJ2-2
clone size: few
D gene: TRBD2
CDR3 protein: CASKGTSGRGAGELFF
CDR3 DNA: TGCGCCAGCAAGGGGACTAGCGGGAGAGGGGCCGGGGAGCTGTTTTTT

V gene: TRBV9
J gene: TRBJ1-2
clone size: few
D gene: NA
CDR3 protein: CASSSSLDGYTF
CDR3 DNA: TGTGCCAGCAGCTCTTCTCTAGATGGCTACACCTTC

V gene: TRBV20-1
J gene: TRBJ2-2
clone size: few
D gene: TRBD2
CDR3 protein: CSAIPSGRANTGELFF
CDR3 DNA: TGCAGTGCTATTCCAAGCGGGAGAGCGAACACCGGGGAGCTGTTTTTT

V gene: TRBV5-1
J gene: TRBJ2-1
clone size: few
D gene: NA
CDR3 protein: CASALGTGGVDWFF
CDR3 DNA: TGCGCCAGCGCCCTGGGAACAGGGGGGGTAGATTGGTTCTTC

V gene: TRBV14
J gene: TRBJ2-7
clone size: NA
D gene: TRBD2
CDR3 protein: CASSRRSGTKLYEQYF
CDR3 DNA: TGTGCCAGCAGCCGACGGAGCGGGACCAAGCTCTACGAGCAGTACTTC

V gene: TRBV2
J gene: TRBJ2-1
clone size: few
D gene: TRBD2
CDR3 protein: CATAGLAGGDEQFF
CDR3 DNA: TGTGCCACCGCGGGACTAGCGGGAGGCGATGAGCAGTTCTTC

V gene: TRBV6-5
J gene: TRBJ2-1
clone size: few
D gene: NA
CDR3 protein: CASSYRLVSNEQFF
CDR3 DNA: TGTGCCAGCAGTTACAGACTAGTGAGTAATGAGCAGTTCTTC

V gene: TRBV27
J gene: TRBJ2-1
clone size: NA
D gene: TRBD1
CDR3 protein: CASSSRQGVHNEQFF
CDR3 DNA: TGTGCCAGCAGTTCCCGACAGGGAGTCCACAATGAGCAGTTCTTC

V gene: TRBV5-1
J gene: TRBJ2-1
clone size: few
D gene: TRBD2
CDR3 protein: CASSTFRVAGGNEQFF
CDR3 DNA: TGCGCCAGCAGCACCTTTAGGGTGGCGGGAGGCAATGAGCAGTTCTTC

V gene: TRBV10-1
J gene: TRBJ2-7
clone size: NA
D gene: TRBD1
CDR3 protein: CASSDRGTSYEQYF
CDR3 DNA: TGCGCCAGCAGTGACAGGGGGACCTCCTACGAGCAGTACTTC

V gene: TRBV5-1
J gene: TRBJ2-5
clone size: NA
D gene: NA
CDR3 protein: CASSFGNQETQYF
CDR3 DNA: TGCGCCAGCAGCTTCGGGAACCAAGAGACCCAGTACTTC

V gene: TRBV20-1
J gene: TRBJ2-7
clone size: few
D gene: NA
CDR3 protein: CSARERQGGSYEQYF
CDR3 DNA: TGCAGTGCTAGAGAGCGGCAGGGGGGCTCCTACGAGCAGTACTTC

V gene: TRBV20-1
J gene: TRBJ2-1
clone size: NA
D gene: TRBD2
CDR3 protein: CSARDWASGGNEQFF
CDR3 DNA: TGCAGTGCTAGAGATTGGGCTAGCGGGGGTAATGAGCAGTTCTTC

V gene: TRBV5-1
J gene: TRBJ2-1
clone size: few
D gene: TRBD2
CDR3 protein: CASSSGTSDNEQFF
CDR3 DNA: TGCGCCAGCAGCTCCGGGACTAGTGACAATGAGCAGTTCTTC

V gene: TRBV6-6
J gene: TRBJ2-7
clone size: NA
D gene: NA
CDR3 protein: CASTAVRSSYEQYF
CDR3 DNA: TGTGCCAGCACCGCGGTCAGGAGCTCCTACGAGCAGTACTTC

V gene: TRBV12-3/TRBV12-4
J gene: TRBJ2-7
clone size: NA
D gene: NA
CDR3 protein: CASSLTGARGNEQYF
CDR3 DNA: TGTGCCAGCAGTTTAACCGGGGCTAGGGGCAACGAGCAGTACTTC

V gene: TRBV28
J gene: TRBJ2-1
clone size: few
D gene: NA
CDR3 protein: CASSFGASINEQFF
CDR3 DNA: TGTGCCAGCAGTTTCGGAGCATCGATCAATGAGCAGTTCTTC

V gene: TRBV28
J gene: TRBJ1-4
clone size: NA
D gene: NA
CDR3 protein: CASRSAYEKLFF
CDR3 DNA: TGTGCCAGCAGATCTGCGTATGAAAAACTGTTTTTT

V gene: TRBV5-1
J gene: TRBJ2-2
clone size: few
D gene: NA
CDR3 protein: CASSLSGSRGTGELFF
CDR3 DNA: TGCGCCAGCAGCCTAAGCGGGTCCCGAGGCACCGGGGAGCTGTTTTTT

V gene: TRBV6-6
J gene: TRBJ2-1
clone size: few
D gene: NA
CDR3 protein: CASILGDEQFF
CDR3 DNA: TGTGCCAGCATCCTGGGGGATGAGCAGTTCTTC

V gene: TRBV10-1
J gene: TRBJ1-2
clone size: many
D gene: NA
CDR3 protein: CASSESGNYGYTF
CDR3 DNA: TGCGCCAGCAGTGAATCAGGGAACTATGGCTACACCTTC

V gene: TRBV4-2
J gene: TRBJ2-2
clone size: NA
D gene: TRBD1
CDR3 protein: CASSQGGTANTGELFF
CDR3 DNA: TGTGCCAGCAGCCAAGGGGGGACAGCGAACACCGGGGAGCTGTTTTTT

V gene: TRBV5-1
J gene: TRBJ2-1
clone size: NA
D gene: TRBD2
CDR3 protein: CASSLALSGRGHEQFF
CDR3 DNA: TGCGCCAGCAGCTTGGCCCTGAGCGGGAGAGGCCATGAGCAGTTCTTC

V gene: TRBV5-1
J gene: TRBJ2-7
clone size: few
D gene: NA
CDR3 protein: CASPGVPLYEQYF
CDR3 DNA: TGCGCCAGCCCCGGGGTCCCCCTCTACGAGCAGTACTTC

V gene: TRBV10-3
J gene: TRBJ2-5
clone size: NA
D gene: TRBD2
CDR3 protein: CAISGTGTSGRGETQYF
CDR3 DNA: TGTGCCATCAGTGGAACCGGGACTAGCGGGAGAGGGGAGACCCAGTACTTC

V gene: TRBV5-5
J gene: TRBJ2-7
clone size: NA
D gene: NA
CDR3 protein: CASSLRISYEQYF
CDR3 DNA: TGTGCCAGCAGCTTGAGGATCAGCTACGAGCAGTACTTC

V gene: TRBV11-2
J gene: TRBJ2-1
clone size: NA
D gene: TRBD1
CDR3 protein: CASRHGQGSRNEQFF
CDR3 DNA: TGTGCCAGCAGGCACGGACAGGGAAGTAGGAATGAGCAGTTCTTC

V gene: TRBV27
J gene: TRBJ1-6
clone size: NA
D gene: TRBD1
CDR3 protein: CASSLFRGLNSPLHF
CDR3 DNA: TGTGCCAGCAGTTTATTCAGGGGGCTCAATTCACCCCTCCACTTT

V gene: TRBV3-1
J gene: TRBJ1-4
clone size: NA
D gene: TRBD1
CDR3 protein: CASSLGQALFF
CDR3 DNA: TGTGCCAGCAGCCTAGGACAGGCCCTGTTTTTT

V gene: TRBV5-1
J gene: TRBJ2-1
clone size: few
D gene: TRBD2
CDR3 protein: CASSFLAGTNNEQFF
CDR3 DNA: TGCGCCAGCAGCTTTCTAGCGGGGACTAACAATGAGCAGTTCTTC

V gene: TRBV5-1
J gene: TRBJ2-7
clone size: NA
D gene: TRBD2
CDR3 protein: CASSLVVAGLYEQYF
CDR3 DNA: TGCGCCAGCAGCTTGGTGGTAGCGGGGCTCTACGAGCAGTACTTC

V gene: TRBV5-1
J gene: TRBJ2-7
clone size: NA
D gene: NA
CDR3 protein: CASSLDSGWYEQYF
CDR3 DNA: TGCGCCAGCAGCTTGGATTCGGGTTGGTACGAGCAGTACTTC

V gene: TRBV29-1
J gene: TRBJ2-4
clone size: few
D gene: TRBD1
CDR3 protein: CSVESMTGLENIQYF
CDR3 DNA: TGCAGCGTTGAATCAATGACAGGGCTGGAAAACATTCAGTACTTC